One sample yielded the 15 T cell receptor beta chains listed below, sequenced in a study of a mutant IDH1 vaccine in newly diagnosed glioma. This sample's time point: week 11, during vaccination. Each dose delivered 300 ug of mutant IDH1 20-mer peptide subcutaneously with imiquimod. The assay was immunoSEQ multiplex PCR, and TCRdb's table has in-frame clones only and misses some. The sample consists of fewer than 70,000 clones, roughly 80% of them appearing once. These TCRs are of unknown antigen specificity. The specimen comprised PBMCs, sampled from a glioma patient whose treatment included an IDH1 peptide vaccine. The receptors shown here come from a man aged 30 to 39 with glioma.

This clone showed up just once. The chain uses TRBV5-4 and TRBJ2-3; TRBD1 matches at 10 bases. After removal of 4 bases from V and 0 bases from J, the junction contained 2 bases not matched to a gene. Germline CDR1 is SGHNT and CDR2 is YYREEE (reference sequence). CDR3 length: 15 amino acids. The CDR3 here is CASSLDRGSTDTQYF. For the CDR3, the DNA is TGTGCCAGCAGCCTGGACAGGGGGAGCACAGATACGCAGTATTTT. Together with reference TRBV5-4 and TRBJ2-3, the CDR3 gives the full variable domain: ETGVTQSPTHLIKTRGQQVTLRCSSQSGHNTVSWYQQALGQGPQFIFQYYREEENGRGNFPPRFSGLQFPNYSSELNVNALELDDSALYLCASSLDRGSTDTQYFGPGTRLTVL.

V usage is TRBV9 and J usage is TRBJ2-6, with D uncertain. The CDR3 is 13 amino acids. Germline loops: CDR1 SGDLS, CDR2 YYNGEE. The V end lost 0 bases, the J end lost 4 bases, and 2 bases lay between the germline ends. The CDR3 spells CASSVGGANVLTF. The CDR3 DNA follows: TGTGCCAGCAGCGTAGGAGGGGCCAACGTCCTGACTTTC.

The genes are TRBV2 and TRBJ2-7; no clear D gene. V gave up 6 bases and J gave up 4 bases, with 10 bases separating them. CDR1 and CDR2 from the germline V gene are SNHLY and FYNNEI. The CDR3 covers 12 residues. This CDR3 reads CASSLIEYEQYF. In DNA form, the CDR3 reads TGTGCCAGCAGCCTTATAGAATACGAGCAGTACTTC.

This chain joins TRBV7-9 and TRBJ2-1; TRBD1 agrees at 8 bases. CDR3 length: 17 residues. Germline-derived CDR1 and CDR2 are SEHNR and FQNEAQ (reference sequence). Trimming at V came to 2 bases and at J to 6 bases, leaving 12 bases not matched to a gene. The CDR3 coding sequence is TGTGCCAGCAGCTTACGGGGGTTAAGGACAGGGTCCAATGAGCAGTTCTTC. This translates into CASSLRGLRTGSNEQFF.

The count of this clone is one. As DNA, the CDR3 is TGTGCCAGCAGCTCAGGACAGGGGTATGGCTACACCTTC. This encodes CASSSGQGYGYTF. The gene calls are TRBV11-2 and TRBJ1-2; 9 positions match TRBD1. V dropped 4 bases and J dropped 5; count of bases not matched to a gene: 2. The V gene's germline CDR1 is SGHAT and CDR2 FQNNGV. CDR3 length equals 13 residues. Filled out from reference TRBV11-2 and TRBJ1-2, the complete variable domain reads EAGVAQSPRYKIIEKRQSVAFWCNPISGHATLYWYQQILGQGPKLLIQFQNNGVVDDSQLPKDRFSAERLKGVDSTLKIQPAKLEDSAVYLCASSSGQGYGYTFGSGTRLTVV.

This chain joins TRBV5-1 and TRBJ2-1; no clear D. Trimming took 6 bases from V and 1 from J, leaving 20 bases between them. CDR1 and CDR2 from the germline V gene are SGHRS and YFSETQ. There are 17 residues in the CDR3. The CDR3 reads CASTQNGQRLSYNEQFF. The CDR3 DNA follows: TGCGCCAGCACCCAAAACGGGCAGCGTCTATCCTACAATGAGCAGTTCTTC.

The V gene is TRBV5-4, the J gene TRBJ2-3; TRBD2 matches 12 bases. The CDR3 is made up of 14 amino acids. The germline V gene has CDR1 SGHNT and CDR2 YYREEE (reference sequence). V dropped 3 bases and J dropped 7; count of bases not matched to a gene: 3. Here the CDR3 DNA reads TGTGCCAGCAGCTCAACTAGCGGGGGGAATACGCAGTATTTT. This encodes CASSSTSGGNTQYF.

This clone was observed a single time. This chain uses TRBV19 with TRBJ2-3, with D perhaps TRBD2 (6 bases). V was shortened by 7 bases and J by 0 bases, with 11 bases between the two germline ends. This CDR3 comprises 14 residues. CDR1 is LNHDA, CDR2 SQIVND, per germline (reference sequence). CDR3 sequence (DNA): TGTGCCAGTAATAGCGGCCCTAGCACAGATACGCAGTATTTT. Amino acid sequence: CASNSGPSTDTQYF.

This clone is judged medium-sized. V is TRBV28 and J is TRBJ1-3; D uncertain. Germline V gives CDR1 MDHEN, CDR2 SYDVKM. The CDR3 runs 15 residues. Trimming stripped 6 bases from V and 0 bases from J, with 12 bases between. CDR3: CASRLSLSSGNTIYF. CDR3 bases: TGTGCCAGCAGGCTTAGTCTGAGCTCTGGAAACACCATATATTTT.

The V and J genes are TRBV4-1 and TRBJ1-1, with D tentatively TRBD1 (5 bases). CDR3 length: 13 amino acids. Germline CDR1 reads MGHRA; CDR2 reads YSYEKL. The V end lost 2 bases, the J end lost 4 bases, and 8 bases lay between the germline ends. The CDR3 is CASSQRGATEAFF. DNA for the CDR3: TGCGCCAGCAGCCAAAGGGGAGCCACTGAAGCTTTCTTT.

Remarks on this clone: One end of the junction fails to match germline, which may point to a read error. The rearrangement links TRBV10-3 to TRBJ2-5; D possibly matches TRBD1 or TRBD2 (5 bases each). Germline lookup yields CDR1 ENHRY and CDR2 SYGVKD. CDR3 size: 16 residues. The CDR3 DNA is TGTGCCAGCAGTTACGTCTGGGGGTCGGGCCAAGAGACCCAGTACTTC. Protein product: CASSYVWGSGQETQYF.

J is TRBJ2-3 and V is TRBV18; tentatively, D is TRBD2 (6 bases). The CDR3 covers 16 residues. V was pared by 0 bases and J by 4 bases, with 14 bases between. Germline values: CDR1 KGHSH, CDR2 LQKENI. CDR3 amino acids: CASSPPEGLSADTQYF. The CDR3 nucleotides read TGTGCCAGCTCACCACCGGAGGGCCTTAGCGCAGATACGCAGTATTTT.

This CDR3 reads CASSLAWTDRYQETQYF. The CDR3 coding sequence is TGTGCCAGCAGCTTAGCGTGGACGGACCGGTACCAAGAGACCCAGTACTTC. This rearrangement joins TRBV7-8 to TRBJ2-5; unclear D gene. Per germline, CDR1 SGHVS and CDR2 FQNEAQ. V was shortened by 0 bases and J by 0 bases, with 14 bases between the two germline ends. The CDR3 length is 17 residues.

The chain couples TRBV21-1 to TRBJ2-1. TRBV21-1 is labeled a pseudogene. CDR3 length equals 20 residues. CDR3 in DNA: TGTGCCAGCAGCAAAGCTAGAGGAGAGCCGGAGGGCAGGGGCTACAATGAGCAGTTCTTC. Translating gives CASSKARGEPEGRGYNEQFF.

This chain joins TRBV27 and TRBJ2-5, with unresolved D. The end of the DNA is better explained by TRBJ2-7, so the J call may be wrong. CDR1 is MNHEY and CDR2 is SMNVEV in the germline V gene (reference sequence). The CDR3 runs 10 residues. This CDR3 is CASGHYEQYF. In DNA form, the CDR3 reads TGTGCCAGCGGTCACTACGAGCAGTACTTC.